The rows below give T cell receptor beta chains drawn from one sample of a study of radiation and T cells in renal cell carcinoma. Some clones are missing from TCRdb's copy, which holds only in-frame ones; the method was immunoSEQ multiplex PCR. The sample records 140,000 or so clones, over 75% being singletons. The specimen was blood, collected from a patient whose treatment included radiotherapy and nephrectomy. The receptors were gathered from a woman aged 45-65 years with renal cell carcinoma. Each CDR3 is given with its conserved first and last residue. The order of the fields is CDR3 length, D gene, J gene, V gene, clone size, CDR3 DNA, CDR3 protein. D genes are given only for firm matches. Not all rows give a size; the values are once, few, many and, for expanded clones, a class.

cdr3_length: 12
d_call: -
j_call: TRBJ2-1
v_call: TRBV6-5
clone_size: -
cdr3_nt: TGTGCCAGCAGTTACTCTGGGAATGAGCAGTTCTTC
cdr3_aa: CASSYSGNEQFF

cdr3_length: 19
d_call: TRBD2
j_call: TRBJ2-2
v_call: TRBV7-8
clone_size: -
cdr3_nt: TGTGCCAGCAGCCGGCCCTGGGAATTAGCGGGGGCCGACACCGGGGAGCTGTTTTTT
cdr3_aa: CASSRPWELAGADTGELFF

cdr3_length: 15
d_call: TRBD1
j_call: TRBJ1-3
v_call: TRBV6-6
clone_size: -
cdr3_nt: TGTGCCAGCAGTTATGACAGGGGGCTGGGAAACACCATATATTTT
cdr3_aa: CASSYDRGLGNTIYF

cdr3_length: 16
d_call: -
j_call: TRBJ2-3
v_call: TRBV5-1
clone_size: -
cdr3_nt: TGCGCCAGCAGCTTGGATCGGCGTAGTAGCACAGATACGCAGTATTTT
cdr3_aa: CASSLDRRSSTDTQYF

cdr3_length: 12
d_call: -
j_call: TRBJ1-6
v_call: TRBV6-5
clone_size: -
cdr3_nt: TGTGCCAGCAGTTCTAGGAATTCACCCCTCCACTTT
cdr3_aa: CASSSRNSPLHF

cdr3_length: 14
d_call: -
j_call: TRBJ2-2
v_call: TRBV30
clone_size: -
cdr3_nt: TGTGCCTGGAGTGTAGGGGCTGACACCGGGGAGCTGTTTTTT
cdr3_aa: CAWSVGADTGELFF

cdr3_length: 17
d_call: -
j_call: TRBJ2-2
v_call: TRBV9
clone_size: -
cdr3_nt: TGTGCCAGCAGCGTAGGAGGTACTTACGCGAACACCGGGGAGCTGTTTTTT
cdr3_aa: CASSVGGTYANTGELFF

cdr3_length: 14
d_call: -
j_call: TRBJ2-3
v_call: TRBV6-6
clone_size: once
cdr3_nt: TGTGCCAGCAGTTACCAAGAGAGCACAGATACGCAGTATTTT
cdr3_aa: CASSYQESTDTQYF

cdr3_length: 15
d_call: TRBD1
j_call: TRBJ2-1
v_call: TRBV10-3
clone_size: once
cdr3_nt: TGTGCCATCAGTGACCGGGACAGGGGCTACAATGAGCAGTTCTTC
cdr3_aa: CAISDRDRGYNEQFF

cdr3_length: 16
d_call: TRBD1
j_call: TRBJ1-2
v_call: TRBV7-8
clone_size: -
cdr3_nt: TGTGCCAGCAGCTATGTCCGACAGGGGCAGGGGTTTGGCTACACCTTC
cdr3_aa: CASSYVRQGQGFGYTF

cdr3_length: 11
d_call: -
j_call: TRBJ2-7
v_call: TRBV4-2
clone_size: -
cdr3_nt: TGTGCCAGCAGCAAAGGGTACGAGCAGTACTTC
cdr3_aa: CASSKGYEQYF

cdr3_length: 17
d_call: TRBD2
j_call: TRBJ2-5
v_call: TRBV7-2
clone_size: -
cdr3_nt: TGTGCCAGCAGCCCCCGACTAGCGGGGGGCGGCGGGGAGACCCAGTACTTC
cdr3_aa: CASSPRLAGGGGETQYF

cdr3_length: 15
d_call: -
j_call: TRBJ2-5
v_call: TRBV29-1
clone_size: -
cdr3_nt: TGCAGCGTTGATATTCCGCCAGGAGGGCAAGAGACCCAGTACTTC
cdr3_aa: CSVDIPPGGQETQYF

cdr3_length: 15
d_call: -
j_call: TRBJ2-1
v_call: TRBV6-1
clone_size: -
cdr3_nt: TGTGCCAGCCAAATTAGAGGGCAACACAACAATGAGCAGTTCTTC
cdr3_aa: CASQIRGQHNNEQFF

cdr3_length: 15
d_call: -
j_call: TRBJ2-7
v_call: TRBV11-2
clone_size: -
cdr3_nt: TGTGCCAGCAGCTCAGTCCGGGACACCCGCGGGGAGCAGTACTTC
cdr3_aa: CASSSVRDTRGEQYF

cdr3_length: 15
d_call: -
j_call: TRBJ2-1
v_call: TRBV5-1
clone_size: once
cdr3_nt: TGCGCCAGCAGCTTGGAGAGCGGTGCCTCTAATGAGCAGTTCTTC
cdr3_aa: CASSLESGASNEQFF